These 2 T cell receptor beta chains originate from one sample sequenced in a study of shared clonotypes between healthy human individuals. As defined, naive CD8 cells were CD45RO-negative and positively selected for CCR7, with terminally differentiated effector memory CD45RA+ cells excluded. The repertoire was sequenced with immunoSEQ multiplex PCR; TCRdb's copy has only in-frame clones and lacks some. This table holds hundreds of thousands of clones, about 96% found once. What was sequenced was naive CD8+ T cells sorted from blood. These receptors originate from a man aged 30-40 years in good health.

Here the CDR3 reads CASSIAGGRNEQYF. CDR3 nucleotide sequence: TGTGCCAGCAGTATAGCTGGAGGGCGGAACGAGCAGTACTTC. The chain employs TRBV7-2 and TRBJ2-7; D possibly corresponds to TRBD2 (6 bases). The germline CDR1 and CDR2 sequences are SGHTA and FQGNSA. The CDR3 extends over 14 amino acids. Trimming stripped 6 bases from V and 5 bases from J, with 17 bases between.

This clone was seen just once. The chain uses TRBV27 and TRBJ2-1; TRBD2 agrees at 8 bases. The trim removed 3 bases at V and 9 bases at J, leaving 13 bases unmatched. The CDR3 is made up of 16 amino acids. Germline V gene lookup returns CDR1 MNHEY and CDR2 SMNVEV (reference sequence). Here the CDR3 reads CASSFAGRALLGEQFF. CDR3 DNA: TGTGCCAGCAGTTTTGCCGGGAGGGCGTTACTGGGTGAGCAGTTCTTC.